Listed here are 11 T cell receptor beta chains from one sample, sequenced in a study of cytomegalovirus exposure and HLA in healthy donors. This table comes from immunoSEQ multiplex PCR, and its TCRdb copy is limited to in-frame clones, with some not included. Here the sample spans roughly 68,000 clones, roughly 90% being singletons. Source material: PBMCs. Receptor source: a woman aged 18-29 years in good health and CMV-seronegative.

This clone has only one observation. This chain connects TRBV18 to TRBJ1-1; D uncertain. This CDR3 has 15 residues. Trimming stripped 2 bases from V and 3 bases from J, with 13 bases between. Germline-derived CDR1 and CDR2 are KGHSH and LQKENI. This chain's CDR3 is CASSPSPDLHTEAFF. The CDR3 nucleotides read TGTGCCAGCTCACCATCTCCCGACTTGCACACTGAAGCTTTCTTT.

This chain joins TRBV10-3 and TRBJ2-2; no clear D. The CDR3 loop spans 12 amino acids. V shed 10 bases and J shed 6 bases, with 12 bases lying between them. CDR1 and CDR2 (germline): ENHRY, SYGVKD. The CDR3 loop is CATSPLSGELFF. Here the CDR3 DNA reads TGTGCCACCAGCCCTTTATCCGGGGAGCTGTTTTTT.

This clone was seen a handful of times. The chain joins TRBV11-2 to TRBJ2-3, with D perhaps matching TRBD1 (5 bases). V lost 2 bases, J lost 2 bases, and 14 bases lay in between. CDR1 is SGHAT, CDR2 FQNNGV, per germline. This CDR3 comprises 16 residues. The CDR3 DNA follows: TGTGCCAGCAGCTTATTGGGGCGATCTGCCACAGATACGCAGTATTTT. It translates to CASSLLGRSATDTQYF.

This clone was detected only once. V usage is TRBV9 and J usage is TRBJ2-7; 8 bases fit TRBD2. The length of the CDR3 is 15 residues. V gave up 3 bases and J gave up 2 bases; unmatched junction bases: 7. The germline V gene has CDR1 SGDLS and CDR2 YYNGEE. This CDR3 is CASSAAAGGPYEQYF. The CDR3 nucleotides read TGTGCCAGCAGCGCAGCCGCGGGAGGACCCTACGAGCAGTACTTC.

CDR3 amino acids: CASSYSRRTSTGELFF. The CDR3 region has the DNA TGTGCCAGCAGTTATTCCCGACGGACTTCCACCGGGGAGCTGTTTTTT. The chain couples TRBV6-5 to TRBJ2-2; TRBD2 might be the D (5 bases). The CDR3 has 16 amino acids. Trimming removed 3 bases from V and 4 bases from J, with 15 bases in between. Per germline, CDR1 MNHEY and CDR2 SVGAGI.

The genes are TRBV6-1 and TRBJ2-3; TRBD1 might be the D (6 bases). There are 15 residues in the CDR3. V gave up 4 bases and J gave up 0 bases, with 11 bases separating them. Germline loops: CDR1 MNHNS, CDR2 SASEGT. The CDR3 sequence: CASSAGQTSTDTQYF. CDR3 nucleotide sequence: TGTGCCAGCAGTGCCGGACAGACTAGCACAGATACGCAGTATTTT.

This chain connects TRBV7-2 to TRBJ1-4, with TRBD1 matching 7 bases. The CDR3 runs 13 residues. Germline CDR1 is SGHTA and CDR2 is FQGNSA. Trimming removed 4 bases from V and 8 bases from J; junction bases left unmatched: 4. The CDR3 is CASSSRDSEKLFF. The CDR3 DNA is TGTGCCAGCAGCTCCAGGGACAGCGAAAAACTGTTTTTT.

The chain links TRBV9 to TRBJ1-2; the match to TRBD1 covers 10 bases. CDR3 length: 13 residues. Looked up from germline, CDR1 is SGDLS and CDR2 is YYNGEE. V lost 3 bases, J lost 6 bases, and 2 bases stayed unmatched. This CDR3 reads CASSAGQGDGYTF. CDR3 bases: TGTGCCAGCAGCGCCGGACAGGGGGATGGCTACACCTTC.

The V and J genes are TRBV18 and TRBJ1-1, with TRBD1 matching 10 bases. Germline CDR1 is KGHSH and CDR2 is LQKENI. Trimming cost V 3 bases and J 3 bases; bases outside gene matches: 1. This CDR3 has 14 residues. CDR3 nucleotides: TGTGCCAGCTCACCGGGGACAGGGGACACTGAAGCTTTCTTT. Translation: CASSPGTGDTEAFF.

This clone was counted between two and nine times. The V call is TRBV27, the J call TRBJ1-2; no firm D call. The V gene lost 2 bases and the J gene lost 0 bases, with 10 bases spanning the gap. This CDR3 contains 15 residues. Germline V CDR1 and CDR2: MNHEY, SMNVEV (reference sequence). The CDR3 reads CASSLVRGANYGYTF. CDR3 in DNA: TGTGCCAGCAGTTTAGTCCGGGGTGCTAACTATGGCTACACCTTC.

V gene TRBV7-3 combines with J gene TRBJ1-6; 7 nucleotides match TRBD1. V gave up 1 base and J gave up 8 bases; unmatched junction bases: 5. There are 15 residues in the CDR3. The germline V gene encodes CDR1 SGHTA and CDR2 FQGTGA. CDR3 in DNA: TGTGCCAGCAGCTTAATGACAGGGTGGGATTCACCCCTCCACTTT. As protein: CASSLMTGWDSPLHF. Supplemented by reference TRBV7-3 and TRBJ1-6, the full variable domain reads GAGVSQTPSNKVTEKGKYVELRCDPISGHTALYWYRQSLGQGPEFLIYFQGTGAADDSGLPNDRFFAVRPEGSVSTLKIQRTERGDSAVYLCASSLMTGWDSPLHFGNGTRLTVT.